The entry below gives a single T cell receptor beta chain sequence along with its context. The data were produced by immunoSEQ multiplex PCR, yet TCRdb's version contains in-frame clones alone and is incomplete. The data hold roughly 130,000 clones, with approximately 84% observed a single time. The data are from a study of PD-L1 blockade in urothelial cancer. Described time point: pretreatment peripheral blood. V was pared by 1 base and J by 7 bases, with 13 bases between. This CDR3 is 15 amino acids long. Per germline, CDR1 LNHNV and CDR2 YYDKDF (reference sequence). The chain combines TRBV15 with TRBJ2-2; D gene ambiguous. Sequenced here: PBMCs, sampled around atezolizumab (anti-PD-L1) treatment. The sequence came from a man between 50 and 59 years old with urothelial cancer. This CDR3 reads CATSRVGGLDGELFF. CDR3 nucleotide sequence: TGTGCCACCAGCAGAGTCGGTGGGCTTGACGGGGAGCTGTTTTTT.